These 9 T cell receptor beta chains were all obtained from the same sample, sequenced in a study of metastatic and nonmetastatic thyroid tumors. All patients were treatment-naive before thyroid surgery. TCRdb re-called the PCR reads via MiXCR. Here the sample spans about 17,000 clones, about 34% being singletons. Sequencing was done on a sample of tumor tissue. The receptors were gathered from a female donor with papillary thyroid cancer or a benign thyroid nodule (not recorded which). Some clones in this sample may be carry-over from other donors' samples.

The V call is TRBV20-1, the J call TRBJ2-3, with 12 bases that match TRBD2. The CDR3 sequence is 18 residues long. V was pared by 0 bases and J by 6 bases, with 13 bases of the junction left unmatched. Germline V gene sequence: CDR1 DFQATT, CDR2 SNEGSKA (reference sequence). CDR3 protein: CSARDPRPTSGSLDTQYF. CDR3 DNA sequence: TGCAGTGCTAGAGATCCCCGCCCGACTAGCGGGAGCCTGGATACGCAGTATTTT.

This chain joins TRBV6-5 and TRBJ1-6; D call uncertain. The CDR3 has 14 residues. V was clipped by 3 bases and J by 16 bases, with 19 bases between them. CDR1 and CDR2 (germline): MNHEY, SVGAGI. The CDR3 sequence is CASSYTARVMALHF. For the CDR3, the DNA is TGTGCCAGCAGTTATACCGCTCGGGTTATGGCTCTCCACTTT.

This chain uses TRBV6-1 with TRBJ2-2; maybe TRBD2 (7 bases). Germline V gene lookup returns CDR1 MNHNS and CDR2 SASEGT. The germline V and J ends were trimmed by 3 bases and 4 bases, with 12 bases remaining between them. The CDR3 covers 15 residues. CDR3 region: CASSEQAGATGELFF. The CDR3 DNA reads as TGTGCCAGCAGTGAGCAGGCGGGGGCCACCGGGGAGCTGTTTTTT.

This chain uses TRBV18 with TRBJ2-7, with 7 bases aligning to TRBD1. Germline loops: CDR1 KGHSH, CDR2 LQKENI. The V segment lost 6 bases and the J segment 3 bases; nucleotides outside the gene matches: 14. The CDR3 is 16 residues long. The DNA for the CDR3 is TGTGCCAGCTCTAACACCTACGACAGGGCCCACTACGAGCAGTACTTC. This encodes CASSNTYDRAHYEQYF.

V gene TRBV14 combines with J gene TRBJ2-1, with 9 bases matching TRBD2. Trimming at V came to 4 bases and at J to 4 bases, leaving 17 bases not matched to a gene. The CDR3 runs 19 residues. Germline CDR1 SGHDN, CDR2 FVKESK. CDR3 DNA sequence: TGTGCCAGCAGCCCCTCACCCCAACTTCTAGCGGGGTCTTACAATGAGCAGTTCTTC. Protein product: CASSPSPQLLAGSYNEQFF.

This clone has more than one count but fewer than ten. This chain connects TRBV7-2 to TRBJ2-7, with D maybe TRBD1 (5 bases). The CDR3 loop spans 12 amino acids. Trimming took 5 bases from V and 3 from J, leaving 8 bases between them. Germline CDR1 reads SGHTA; CDR2 reads FQGNSA. The CDR3 reads CASSHDSYEQYF. In DNA form, the CDR3 reads TGTGCCAGCAGCCACGACAGCTACGAGCAGTACTTC.

This clone was counted between two and nine times. No conserved phenylalanine or tryptophan is present at the end of the CDR3, so a read error is the likely explanation. J is TRBJ1-2 and V is TRBV12-3 or TRBV12-4; a possible D gene is TRBD1 (6 bases). This CDR3 has 13 residues. CDR3 bases: TGTGCCAACAGTTTAGGGGGGGCGCGGGGCTACACCTCC. Translating gives CANSLGGARGYTS.

This clone was seen ten or more times. This chain links TRBV20-1 with TRBJ1-5; D perhaps matches TRBD1 (5 bases). V was pared by 4 bases and J by 2 bases, with 6 bases between. Germline values: CDR1 DFQATT, CDR2 SNEGSKA (reference sequence). The CDR3 is made up of 12 amino acids. This chain's CDR3 is CSATGRNQPQHF. The CDR3 DNA sequence: TGCAGTGCTACAGGGCGCAATCAGCCCCAGCATTTT.

The chain joins TRBV6-1 to TRBJ1-5, with 9 bases aligning to TRBD1. Germline trimming cut 0 bases from V and 4 bases from J; bases unmatched to any gene: 1. The CDR3 has 15 amino acids. Germline V lookup: CDR1 MNHNS, CDR2 SASEGT. The CDR3 sequence is CASSEAGTGNQPQHF. The DNA of the CDR3 is TGTGCCAGCAGTGAAGCCGGGACAGGGAATCAGCCCCAGCATTTT.